Listed below are T cell receptor beta chains from one sample, sequenced in a study of blood T cell repertoires in COVID-19. This table comes from immunoSEQ multiplex PCR, and its TCRdb copy is limited to in-frame clones, with some not included. The data contain fewer than 300,000 clones, roughly 90% of them seen just once; the ten biggest clones take up 0.9% to 1.2%. Material: PBMCs or T cells enriched from blood (not recorded which). These receptors originate from a woman aged 25 to 39 who had recovered from COVID-19. Each CDR3 is given with its conserved first and last residue. The D gene is left open where the match is weak. Rows may omit the clone size; those that give it use once, few, many or a size class.

>TRBJ1-1|.|TRBV29-1|TRBD1|14
TGCAGCGTGGTACCGGGACAGGGGAACACTGAAGCTTTCTTT
CSVVPGQGNTEAFF
>TRBJ2-7|.|TRBV7-9|.|15
TGTGCCAGCAGCCCGTGGGGGCCCAGCTCCTACGAGCAGTACTTC
CASSPWGPSSYEQYF
>TRBJ2-3|.|TRBV9|TRBD1|16
TGTGCCAGCAGCTCCACCGGGACAGGGGTAGCAGATACGCAGTATTTT
CASSSTGTGVADTQYF
>TRBJ2-7|.|TRBV19|.|14
TGTGCCAGTAGTATCGGGACACTCCCCTACGAGCAGTACTTC
CASSIGTLPYEQYF
>TRBJ1-3|.|TRBV6-1|.|16
TGTGCCAGCAGTGAAATCCCGCCAGGGTCTGGAAACACCATATATTTT
CASSEIPPGSGNTIYF
>TRBJ1-2|.|TRBV11-2|TRBD1|16
TGTGCCAGCAGCGCGGCGGGACAGGGGGCACGCGATGGCTACACCTTC
CASSAAGQGARDGYTF
>TRBJ1-1|few|TRBV7-3|.|14
TGTGCCAGCAGCCCCACGGCAGGGAACACTGAAGCTTTCTTT
CASSPTAGNTEAFF
>TRBJ1-3|.|TRBV6-1|.|16
TGTGCCAGCAGTGAAGCGCGGTCCAACTCTGGAAACACCATATATTTT
CASSEARSNSGNTIYF
>TRBJ1-5|once|TRBV11-3|TRBD1|14
TGTGCCAGCAGCCTACGGACAGGGGATCAGCCCCAGCATTTT
CASSLRTGDQPQHF
>TRBJ2-5|.|TRBV7-6|TRBD2|15
TGTGCCAGCAGCTGGTCCGGGACTAGGGAAGAGACCCAGTACTTC
CASSWSGTREETQYF
>TRBJ2-3|.|TRBV6-4|TRBD2|15
TGTGCCAGCAAGCTAGCGGGGACTAGCACAGATACGCAGTATTTT
CASKLAGTSTDTQYF
>TRBJ2-3|.|TRBV7-2|TRBD2|19
TGTGCCAGCAGCTCCCCGCTCTTAGCGGGAGTCAACGAAGGGGATACGCAGTATTTT
CASSSPLLAGVNEGDTQYF
>TRBJ2-7|.|TRBV25-1|TRBD2|17
TGTGCCAGCAGTGTACCCGGGACTAGCGGAGGGGCCTACGAGCAGTACTTC
CASSVPGTSGGAYEQYF
>TRBJ1-5|.|TRBV5-8|TRBD1|16
TGTGCCAGCAGCTTACCATGGGACAGACAAAATCAGCCCCAGCATTTT
CASSLPWDRQNQPQHF
>TRBJ2-7|once|TRBV6-2/TRBV6-3|TRBD2|15
TGTGCCAGCAGCCGGACTAGCGGGATCTCCTACGAGCAGTACTTC
CASSRTSGISYEQYF
>TRBJ2-3|.|TRBV15|TRBD2|16
TGTGCCACCAGCAGAGGGGGCAGTAGCGGGGGAGGTACGCAGTATTTT
CATSRGGSSGGGTQYF
>TRBJ2-3|once|TRBV28|TRBD1|15
TGTGCCAGCACCTCAGGGGACAGGGACCTATTCACGCAGTATTTT
CASTSGDRDLFTQYF
>TRBJ2-7|once|TRBV27|TRBD1|12
TGTGCCAGCACGAACAGGGGGCTTGAGCAGTACTTC
CASTNRGLEQYF
>TRBJ1-2|.|TRBV27|TRBD1|13
TGTGCCAGCAGACCGGGGACAGGGCATGGCTACACCTTC
CASRPGTGHGYTF
>TRBJ2-7|.|TRBV15|TRBD1|16
TGTGCCACCAGCAGAGTTCCGGGACAGGGAAGAGGCGAGCAGTACTTC
CATSRVPGQGRGEQYF
>TRBJ1-3|.|TRBV5-6|.|15
TGTGCCAGCAGCTTGTACAGCCCCACTGGAAACACCATATATTTT
CASSLYSPTGNTIYF
>TRBJ1-1|once|TRBV5-1|.|14
TGCGCCAGCAGCGCCGGGACTGCCTTCACTGAAGCTTTCTTT
CASSAGTAFTEAFF
>TRBJ1-4|once|TRBV14|.|15
TGTGCCAGCAGCCAATTGAGGACACCCGGGGAAAAACTGTTTTTT
CASSQLRTPGEKLFF
>TRBJ2-1|.|TRBV28|TRBD2|15
TGTGCCAGCAGTCCCCGTGCGGGGGCCTACAATGAGCAGTTCTTC
CASSPRAGAYNEQFF
>TRBJ2-1|.|TRBV29-1|.|13
TGCAGCGGGGGATCTAGCGTCGACAATGAGCAGTTCTTC
CSGGSSVDNEQFF
>TRBJ1-3|few|TRBV6-5|TRBD1|14
TGTGCCAGCAGGGACAGGTCCCCTGGAAACACCATATATTTT
CASRDRSPGNTIYF
>TRBJ1-5|.|TRBV6-2/TRBV6-3|TRBD1|14
TGTGCCAGCAGCCTGGGACAGGGCAATCAGCCCCAGCATTTT
CASSLGQGNQPQHF
>TRBJ2-7|.|TRBV28|.|13
TGTGCCAGCAGTTTGCCTAGCACCTACGAGCAGTACTTC
CASSLPSTYEQYF
>TRBJ1-1|.|TRBV27|.|14
TGTGCCAGCAGTTTAACAGGAATGAACACTGAAGCTTTCTTT
CASSLTGMNTEAFF
>TRBJ2-2|.|TRBV7-8|.|14
TGTGCCAGCAGGCCTACTAGCAACACCGGGGAGCTGTTTTTT
CASRPTSNTGELFF
>TRBJ1-1|once|TRBV18|.|15
TGTGCCAGCTCACCACCGATGAAGGCGGGCACTGAAGCTTTCTTT
CASSPPMKAGTEAFF
>TRBJ1-2|few|TRBV28|.|14
TGTGCCAGCAGCTTAGACCAGGTTAACTATGGCTACACCTTC
CASSLDQVNYGYTF
>TRBJ2-7|.|TRBV7-2|TRBD2|16
TGTGCCAGCAGCTTACTGTCTAGCGGGGGGATCTACGAGCAGTACTTC
CASSLLSSGGIYEQYF
>TRBJ2-7|.|TRBV9|.|14
TGTGCCAGCAGCGTATTCGACAGCTCCTACGAGCAGTACTTC
CASSVFDSSYEQYF
>TRBJ2-7|.|TRBV27|.|19
TGTGCCAGCAGTGGCCGGGACAGGGTGACGGGAGGGTCCCCCTACGAGCAGTACTTC
CASSGRDRVTGGSPYEQYF
>TRBJ1-1|.|TRBV27|.|13
TGTGCCAGCAGTTTATTTGAGGGAACTGAAGCTTTCTTT
CASSLFEGTEAFF
>TRBJ2-5|.|TRBV7-2|TRBD2|17
TGTGCCAGCAGCTTAGGACTAGCGGGAGGGCTGTCAGAGACCCAGTACTTC
CASSLGLAGGLSETQYF
>TRBJ1-1|.|TRBV19|TRBD1|13
TGTGCCAGTAATCACAGGGGGGGCACTGAAGCTTTCTTT
CASNHRGGTEAFF
>TRBJ1-1|.|TRBV6-6|TRBD1|14
TGTGCCAGCAGGGACGGGACAGAGAACACTGAAGCTTTCTTT
CASRDGTENTEAFF
>TRBJ1-5|.|TRBV28|.|14
TGTGCCAGCAGTTTCGACAGGAGCAATCAGCCCCAGCATTTT
CASSFDRSNQPQHF
>TRBJ2-1|.|TRBV29-1|.|16
TGCAGCGTTGACGAGGGCGGAGGAAGAATGTACAATGAGCAGTTCTTC
CSVDEGGGRMYNEQFF
>TRBJ1-3|.|TRBV28|.|16
TGTGCCAGCAGTTCGACCCGTTGGCTAGGTGGAAACACCATATATTTT
CASSSTRWLGGNTIYF
>TRBJ2-6|.|TRBV5-1|.|14
TGCGCCAGCAGCCGGAGCTCTGGGGCCAACGTCCTGACTTTC
CASSRSSGANVLTF
>TRBJ2-3|.|TRBV6-2/TRBV6-3|.|15
TGTGCCAGCAGTTACTCGATATCGAGCAAAGATACGCAGTATTTT
CASSYSISSKDTQYF
>TRBJ2-5|.|TRBV15|.|14
TGTGCCACCAGCAGAGATCCGGGTAGGGAGACCCAGTACTTC
CATSRDPGRETQYF
>TRBJ1-3|.|TRBV27|.|14
TGTGCCAGCAGATTACAGGGTTCTGGAAACACCATATATTTT
CASRLQGSGNTIYF
>TRBJ2-5|.|TRBV5-1|.|14
TGCGCCAGCAGCTTGAGGACAGAGAAAGAGACCCAGTACTTC
CASSLRTEKETQYF
>TRBJ1-3|.|TRBV14|TRBD1|15
TGTGCCAGCAGCCGAGGGACAGGGGTTGGAAACACCATATATTTT
CASSRGTGVGNTIYF
>TRBJ1-4|once|TRBV28|TRBD1|17
TGTGCCAGCAGGCCCACAGGGGTGGGGGTAACTAATGAAAAACTGTTTTTT
CASRPTGVGVTNEKLFF
>TRBJ1-2|.|TRBV19|TRBD1|17
TGTGCCAGTAGTAAACCACAGGGGACTGGCCAAGGGTATGGCTACACCTTC
CASSKPQGTGQGYGYTF
>TRBJ1-2|.|TRBV2|TRBD1|13
TGTGCCAGCAGCGGGACAGGGGTCGGGGGCTACACCTTC
CASSGTGVGGYTF
>TRBJ2-1|.|TRBV7-9|TRBD2|16
TGTGCCAGCAGCTCCACCGGACTAGCGGTTAACAATGAGCAGTTCTTC
CASSSTGLAVNNEQFF
>TRBJ2-1|.|TRBV19|TRBD1|18
TGTGCCAGTAGTATGACCCCTCCCGGGACAGGGATCCACAATGAGCAGTTCTTC
CASSMTPPGTGIHNEQFF